This TCR beta chain was retrieved from a study of blood T cell repertoires in COVID-19. Study at large: The United States, Italy and Spain were the sources of the acute and convalescent COVID-19 samples. T cells, B-cell-depleted T cells, or PBMCs supplied cDNA or gDNA.

Repertoires were generated with immunoSEQ multiplex PCR, while TCRdb's copy carries only in-frame clones and drops some. Here the sample spans 72,000 or so clones, around 90% being singletons. The CDR3 spans 15 residues. Germline CDR1 and CDR2: SGHDT and YYEEEE. The ends lost 1 base at V and 2 bases at J; junction bases unmatched: 2. Only one count was recorded for this clone. Sequencing input: peripheral blood. The receptor was derived from a woman aged 80 or older with acute or convalescent COVID-19. V gene TRBV5-6 combines with J gene TRBJ2-7, with 11 bases aligning to TRBD1. The CDR3 protein is CASSLLGQGAYEQYF. In DNA, the CDR3 is TGTGCCAGCAGCTTGTTGGGACAGGGGGCCTACGAGCAGTACTTC.